This is a list of T cell receptor beta chains from one sample in a study of tumor-infiltrating lymphocytes in localized non-small cell lung cancer. Assay used: immunoSEQ multiplex PCR; TCRdb lists only in-frame clones, some missing. This table has 21,000 or so clones, around 75% appearing once. Sequenced sample: lung tumor tissue. These receptors were taken from a human donor with non-small cell lung cancer. The CDR3 runs from the conserved cysteine through the conserved F or W. The D gene is left open where the match is weak. Clone size is stated in some rows and not others, as once, few, many or a class when expanded.

size	D	V	J	DNA	CDR3
NA	NA	TRBV18	TRBJ2-7	TGTGCCAGCTCACGTCAGGGAGGTTACGAGCAGTACTTC	CASSRQGGYEQYF
NA	TRBD1	TRBV7-9	TRBJ2-3	TGTGCCAGCAGCTTTCGGGGACAGACAGATACGCAGTATTTT	CASSFRGQTDTQYF
NA	NA	TRBV19	TRBJ1-1	TGTGCCAGTAGTAAACAGGGAGGGAGCACTGAAGCTTTCTTT	CASSKQGGSTEAFF
NA	NA	TRBV14	TRBJ2-1	TGTGCCAGCAGCAGTGGCAGGGCGGGTGAGCAGTTCTTC	CASSSGRAGEQFF
NA	TRBD2	TRBV5-1	TRBJ2-1	TGCGCCAGCAGCTACCCGGGACTAGCGGGGGGTATAAATGAGCAGTTCTTC	CASSYPGLAGGINEQFF
once	NA	TRBV18	TRBJ2-4	TGTGCCAGCTCACCGGCTAGGATCGGGACGGGCATAAAAAACATTCAGTACTTC	CASSPARIGTGIKNIQYF
NA	NA	TRBV5-8	TRBJ2-2	TGTGCCAGCAAAACGGGGGCCGGGACCGGGGAGCTGTTTTTT	CASKTGAGTGELFF
NA	NA	TRBV6-1	TRBJ2-2	TGTGCCAGCAAATTGCAGGCAAACACCGGGGAGCTGTTTTTT	CASKLQANTGELFF
hyperexpanded	NA	TRBV5-5	TRBJ1-5	TGTGCCAGCAGCTTGGCAGGCCCCCAGCCCCAGCATTTT	CASSLAGPQPQHF
few	NA	TRBV7-2	TRBJ1-6	TGTGCCACCACCCGGACACTTTATAATTCACCCCTCCACTTT	CATTRTLYNSPLHF
NA	TRBD2	TRBV18	TRBJ2-7	TGTGCCAGCTCCTCTAGCGGGGGGGCCTACGAGCAGTACTTC	CASSSSGGAYEQYF
once	NA	TRBV14	TRBJ1-1	TGTGCCAGCAGCCCAGCAAGGGTTCTCGCTTTCTTT	CASSPARVLAFF
NA	NA	TRBV18	TRBJ1-1	TGTGCCAGCTCACCAGAAACAGTCAACACTGAAGCTTTCTTT	CASSPETVNTEAFF
NA	NA	TRBV19	TRBJ1-5	TGTGCCAGTGCGGACAGCCTCAATCAGCCCCAGCATTTT	CASADSLNQPQHF
few	TRBD1	TRBV7-9	TRBJ1-1	TGTGCCAGCAGCCGGGACAGGGCGGACACTGAAGCTTTCTTT	CASSRDRADTEAFF
NA	TRBD1	TRBV11-2	TRBJ2-7	TGTGCCAGCAGCCATCAGGGGGTTATGTACGAGCAGTACTTC	CASSHQGVMYEQYF
once	TRBD2	TRBV6-6	TRBJ2-5	TGTGCCAGCAGTCACCCGACTAGCGGGAAAGAGACCCAGTACTTC	CASSHPTSGKETQYF
NA	NA	TRBV7-2	TRBJ1-6	TGTGCCAGCAGGGCAGGATCCGGCAGGGGTAATTCACCCCTCCACTTT	CASRAGSGRGNSPLHF
NA	NA	TRBV5-1	TRBJ1-1	TGCGCCAGCAGCCTGGACGGTGGGGCCATGAACACTGAAGCTTTCTTT	CASSLDGGAMNTEAFF
NA	NA	TRBV5-1	TRBJ2-7	TGCGCCAGCAATCACGGCGGACAGCCTACCTACGAGCAGTACTTC	CASNHGGQPTYEQYF
NA	NA	TRBV6-4	TRBJ1-1	TGTGCCAGCAGTGCTGCAGGTTCCAGCGCTGAAGCTTTCTTT	CASSAAGSSAEAFF
NA	NA	TRBV7-8	TRBJ2-3	TGTGCCAGCAGCTTACTGCCGGGGCCTAGGCTTGGGGTAGATACGCAGTATTTT	CASSLLPGPRLGVDTQYF
NA	TRBD2	TRBV18	TRBJ2-3	TGTGCCAGCTCACCCCCCCTAGCGGAAAATCACACAGATACGCAGTATTTT	CASSPPLAENHTDTQYF
NA	NA	TRBV2	TRBJ1-2	TGTGCCAGTGGGAGCGGATATGGCTACACCTTC	CASGSGYGYTF
few	NA	TRBV12-5	TRBJ1-6	TGTGCTAGTGGTTTGGTACCTCAGGGTTTGCCCCTCCACTTT	CASGLVPQGLPLHF
NA	NA	TRBV4-3	TRBJ1-2	TGCGCCAGCAGCCAAGGGGGCCTGGATGGCTACACCTTC	CASSQGGLDGYTF
NA	NA	TRBV29-1	TRBJ2-1	TGCAGCGCCCCGAGTGTGGGGCCGGGTGAGCAGTTCTTC	CSAPSVGPGEQFF
once	TRBD2	TRBV4-1	TRBJ2-2	TGCGCCAGCAGCCAAGGGTGGCAAGCGGGGTACACCGGGGAGCTGTTTTTT	CASSQGWQAGYTGELFF
once	NA	TRBV9	TRBJ2-3	TGTGCCAGCAGCGTAGACGGGTACCACATGGATACGCAGTATTTT	CASSVDGYHMDTQYF
NA	NA	TRBV2	TRBJ1-2	TGTGCCAGCAGTGCACAGGACTATGGCTACACCTTC	CASSAQDYGYTF
NA	NA	TRBV9	TRBJ2-1	TGTGCCAGCAGCGTTGGGGGGTCCTACAATGAGCAGTTCTTC	CASSVGGSYNEQFF
NA	NA	TRBV7-9	TRBJ2-7	TGTGCCAGCAGCTTAGGAACCTACGAGCAGTACTTC	CASSLGTYEQYF
NA	TRBD1	TRBV7-8	TRBJ1-6	TGTGCCAGCAGCTTGTCGGCCGGGACAGTAAATTCACCCCTCCACTTT	CASSLSAGTVNSPLHF
NA	TRBD1	TRBV4-1	TRBJ1-4	TGCGCCAGCAGCCAAGATCGGGGCAGGGGGCCCGAAAAACTGTTTTTT	CASSQDRGRGPEKLFF
NA	NA	TRBV5-6	TRBJ1-3	TGTGCCAGCAGCTTGGAAATAGGCTCGTTTTCAGGAAACACCATATATTTT	CASSLEIGSFSGNTIYF
NA	TRBD1	TRBV14	TRBJ1-4	TGTGCCAGCAGCCAAGCCTCGGACAGGGTTTCTGAAAAACTGTTTTTT	CASSQASDRVSEKLFF
NA	NA	TRBV4-3	TRBJ1-2	TGCGCCAGCAGCCAAGATAAGGGGTCTGGCTATGGCTACACCTTC	CASSQDKGSGYGYTF
medium-sized	TRBD2	TRBV5-1	TRBJ2-2	TGCGCCAGCAGCCAAGTCAGCGGGGGTACCGGGGAGCTGTTTTTT	CASSQVSGGTGELFF
few	NA	TRBV4-1	TRBJ2-7	TGCGCCAGCAGCCAAGATTTCTGGACTACCGTGTCCTACGAGCAGTACTTC	CASSQDFWTTVSYEQYF
medium-sized	NA	TRBV9	TRBJ1-2	TGTGCCAGCAGCGTAGCTGGGGGCAACTATGGCTACACCTTC	CASSVAGGNYGYTF
NA	NA	TRBV2	TRBJ2-7	TGTGCCAGCAGTGTAGGACAGTCCTACGAGCAGTACTTC	CASSVGQSYEQYF
NA	TRBD2	TRBV10-1	TRBJ2-7	TGCGCCAGCAGTCCCTCTAGCGGGGGGGCCGTCGAGCAGTACTTC	CASSPSSGGAVEQYF
NA	NA	TRBV7-9	TRBJ2-1	TGTGCCAGCAGCTTAGGGGGGTCTGGGGACATTGAGCAGTTCTTC	CASSLGGSGDIEQFF
NA	NA	TRBV18	TRBJ2-2	TGTGCCAGCTCACCCCCACAGGGGGGGAACGGGGAGCTGTTTTTT	CASSPPQGGNGELFF
once	NA	TRBV4-3	TRBJ2-7	TGCGCCAGCAGCCAAGAGCTTGCTTACGCCGGGACGGGGTTCTCCTACGAGCAGTACTTC	CASSQELAYAGTGFSYEQYF
NA	NA	TRBV15	TRBJ1-5	TGTGCCACCAGCAGAGATCGAGGGGGTCAGCCCCAGCATTTT	CATSRDRGGQPQHF
NA	NA	TRBV4-3	TRBJ2-1	TGCGCCAGCAGCCAAGATTACGGTGTGGGCTACAATGAGCAGTTCTTC	CASSQDYGVGYNEQFF
once	TRBD1	TRBV5-4	TRBJ2-2	TGTGCCAGCAGCTGGGACAGCGTCGTGAGCACCGGGGAGCTGTTTTTT	CASSWDSVVSTGELFF
NA	TRBD2	TRBV5-6	TRBJ2-7	TGTGCCAGCAGCCTAGGGACTACCTACGAGCAGTACTTC	CASSLGTTYEQYF
NA	NA	TRBV7-8	TRBJ1-5	TGTGCCAGCAGTTCTCGCGAGGGAATCGATCAGCCCCAGCATTTT	CASSSREGIDQPQHF
NA	TRBD1	TRBV5-4	TRBJ2-7	TGTGCCAGCAGCTCGCCGGGACAGAGAGTACGGGAGCAGTACTTC	CASSSPGQRVREQYF
NA	TRBD2	TRBV7-8	TRBJ2-1	TGTGCCAGCAGTCTAGCGGGGGTGGGTAATGAGCAGTTCTTC	CASSLAGVGNEQFF
NA	NA	TRBV6-5	TRBJ1-2	TGTGCCAGCAGTTACCGGGGAGAGGGCTTATATGGCTACACCTTC	CASSYRGEGLYGYTF
few	NA	TRBV2	TRBJ1-2	TGTGCCAGCAGTGAAGATGGGGGGGGACCTTTTGGCTACACCTTC	CASSEDGGGPFGYTF
NA	NA	TRBV6-1	TRBJ1-5	TGTGCCAGTACACGGGAATTCACGGGCAATCAGCCCCAGCATTTT	CASTREFTGNQPQHF